Described below is a single T cell receptor (beta chain) sequence and its context. Its target is not known. This sample stems from a study of CD4+ T cells in melanoma. General study points: Reportedly, melanoma neoantigen-specific CD4+ T cells showed varied differentiation states. A reported correlation linked neoantigen-specific CD4+ T cells to CD8+, macrophage and B cell function.

Generated by immunoSEQ multiplex PCR, the TCRdb table keeps only in-frame clones and is missing some. The data show 110,000 to 150,000 clones, with over 90% seen just once and 1.5% held by the top ten. This receptor was obtained from a human donor with melanoma.

This CDR3 is CASSYRGRDTQYF. CDR3 DNA sequence: TGTGCCAGCAGCTATCGGGGCAGAGATACGCAGTATTTT. The V gene is TRBV9, the J gene TRBJ2-3; TRBD1 or TRBD2 may be the D gene (5 bases each). The CDR3 loop spans 13 amino acids. CDR1 and CDR2 from the germline V gene are SGDLS and YYNGEE. V lost 4 bases and J 5 bases, leaving 11 bases between the germline ends.